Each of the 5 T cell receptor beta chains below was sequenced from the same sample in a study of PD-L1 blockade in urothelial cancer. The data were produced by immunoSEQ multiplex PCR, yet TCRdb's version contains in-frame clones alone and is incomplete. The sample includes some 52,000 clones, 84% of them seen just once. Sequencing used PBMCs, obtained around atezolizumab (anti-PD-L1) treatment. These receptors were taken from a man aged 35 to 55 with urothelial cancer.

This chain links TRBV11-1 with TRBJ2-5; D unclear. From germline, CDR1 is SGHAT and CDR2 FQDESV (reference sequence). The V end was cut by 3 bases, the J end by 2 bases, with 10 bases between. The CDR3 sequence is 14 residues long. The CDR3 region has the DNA TGTGCCAGCAGCTTTGTTGACACTCAAGAGACCCAGTACTTC. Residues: CASSFVDTQETQYF.

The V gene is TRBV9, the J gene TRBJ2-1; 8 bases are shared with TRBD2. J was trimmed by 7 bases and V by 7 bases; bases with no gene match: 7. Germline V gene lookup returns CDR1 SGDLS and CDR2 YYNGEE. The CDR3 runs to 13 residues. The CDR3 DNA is TGTGCCAGCGGGACTAGTATGGGAAATGAGCAGTTCTTC. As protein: CASGTSMGNEQFF.

CDR3 DNA sequence: TGTGCCAGCAGTTTAAGGTACAGGGAGAGGAACACTGAAGCTTTCTTT. This translates into CASSLRYRERNTEAFF. V usage is TRBV27 and J usage is TRBJ1-1, with D possibly matching TRBD1 (6 bases). The CDR3 is 16 amino acids. Germline V gene sequence: CDR1 MNHEY, CDR2 SMNVEV (reference sequence). Trimming cost V 2 bases and J 1 base, with 14 bases left between them.

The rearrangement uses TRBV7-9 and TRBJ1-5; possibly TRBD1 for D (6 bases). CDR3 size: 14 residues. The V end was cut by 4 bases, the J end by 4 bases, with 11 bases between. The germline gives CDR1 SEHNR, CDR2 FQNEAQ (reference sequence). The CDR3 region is CASSWGPGNQPQHF. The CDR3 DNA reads TGTGCCAGCAGCTGGGGGCCTGGTAATCAGCCCCAGCATTTT.

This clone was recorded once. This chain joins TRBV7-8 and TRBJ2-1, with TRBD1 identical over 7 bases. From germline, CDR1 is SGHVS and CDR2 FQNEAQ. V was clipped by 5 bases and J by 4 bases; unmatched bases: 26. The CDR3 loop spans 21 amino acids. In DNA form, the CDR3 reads TGTGCCAGCAGCCCAGGGGGACGTCGGACCGGACCCGCGACACCTTACAATGAGCAGTTCTTC. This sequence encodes CASSPGGRRTGPATPYNEQFF.